This entry lists 14 T cell receptor beta chains sequenced from one sample in a study of radiotherapy plus CTLA-4 blockade in lung cancer. Measured with immunoSEQ multiplex PCR; TCRdb has only the in-frame clones, and not every one. The table has roughly 55,000 clones, under 75% seen once; the top ten hold about 9%. The sample here was peripheral blood, taken from a patient treated with radiotherapy plus ipilimumab. These receptors came from a human donor with non-small cell lung cancer whose response to radiotherapy plus ipilimumab could not be evaluated.

V usage is TRBV6-1 and J usage is TRBJ1-2; 10 bases are a match to TRBD1. Germline loops: CDR1 MNHNS, CDR2 SASEGT. This CDR3 spans 13 amino acids. V shed 5 bases and J 6 bases; nucleotides not matched to a gene: 3. CDR3 in DNA: TGTGCCAGCAGTTGGACAGGGGGAAATGGCTACACCTTC. Translated: CASSWTGGNGYTF.

The chain couples TRBV6-1 to TRBJ2-1; the match to TRBD2 covers 10 bases. Germline CDR1 and CDR2: MNHNS and SASEGT. The CDR3 length is 14 residues. The J segment lost 4 bases and the V segment lost 7 bases, leaving 4 bases of the junction unmatched. The CDR3 nucleotides are TGTGCCAGCACCCTAGCGGGGGCTTACAATGAGCAGTTCTTC. Translated: CASTLAGAYNEQFF.

The chain links TRBV21-1 to TRBJ1-1. TRBV21-1 is noted as a pseudogene. The CDR3 has 14 residues. The CDR3 region is CASSNRGVDTEAFF. The CDR3 DNA sequence: TGTGCCAGCAGCAACCGGGGTGTCGACACTGAAGCTTTCTTT.

CDR3 region: CASSRVVGEQYF. As DNA, the CDR3 is TGTGCCAGCAGTCGAGTAGTTGGCGAGCAGTACTTC. The V and J genes are TRBV6-1 and TRBJ2-7; D remains ambiguous. V was pared by 5 bases and J by 6 bases, with 11 bases between. Germline CDR1 and CDR2: MNHNS and SASEGT. CDR3 size: 12 residues.

V gene TRBV10-1 combines with J gene TRBJ2-1; 8 nucleotides line up with TRBD2. This CDR3 region has 15 residues. CDR1 and CDR2 from the germline V gene are WNHNN and SYGVQD (reference sequence). The ends lost 1 base at V and 8 bases at J; junction bases unmatched: 7. The CDR3 region is CASSEFGLATDEQFF. The CDR3 DNA is TGCGCCAGCAGTGAGTTCGGACTAGCTACGGATGAGCAGTTCTTC.

A remark on this clone: The sample carries other DNA sequences with the same CDR3. The V and J genes are TRBV28 and TRBJ1-5; D is perhaps TRBD1 (6 bases). The CDR3 length is 14 residues. V was pared by 6 bases and J by 0 bases, with 9 bases between. The germline V gene encodes CDR1 MDHEN and CDR2 SYDVKM. The CDR3 DNA reads as TGTGCCAGCAGGGACAGTTATAGCAATCAGCCCCAGCATTTT. Protein sequence: CASRDSYSNQPQHF.

The gene calls are TRBV5-1 and TRBJ2-7; TRBD2 agrees at 10 bases. The CDR3 has 15 residues. Germline V gene lookup returns CDR1 SGHRS and CDR2 YFSETQ. Trimming removed 6 bases from V and 5 bases from J; junction bases left unmatched: 11. The CDR3 coding sequence is TGCGCCAGCAACTCCCTAGCGGGAGTCTGGGACGAGCAGTACTTC. Translating gives CASNSLAGVWDEQYF. The full variable domain, in which reference TRBV5-1 and TRBJ2-7 provide the parts outside the CDR3, is KAGVTQTPRYLIKTRGQQVTLSCSPISGHRSVSWYQQTPGQGLQFLFEYFSETQRNKGNFPGRFSGRQFSNSRSEMNVSTLELGDSALYLCASNSLAGVWDEQYFGPGTRLTVT.

V is TRBV7-9 and J is TRBJ1-2; D uncertain. The CDR3 runs 14 residues. Germline V gene lookup returns CDR1 SEHNR and CDR2 FQNEAQ (reference sequence). The germline V and J ends were trimmed by 3 bases and 4 bases, with 12 bases remaining between them. CDR3 amino acids: CASSFTGIGYGYTF. In DNA form, the CDR3 reads TGTGCCAGCAGCTTTACGGGGATCGGCTATGGCTACACCTTC.

The chain links TRBV7-2 to TRBJ2-2; no definite D call. CDR1 is SGHTA and CDR2 is FQGNSA in the germline V gene. CDR3 length: 15 amino acids. V shed 5 bases and J shed 1 base, with 11 bases lying between them. The CDR3 coding sequence is TGTGCCAGCAGCCTTTCTCTAGGGAACACCGGGGAGCTGTTTTTT. Amino acids: CASSLSLGNTGELFF.

This clone was seen only a few times. V usage is TRBV7-9 and J usage is TRBJ2-2; 8 bases align to TRBD2. Germline CDR1 reads SEHNR; CDR2 reads FQNEAQ (reference sequence). The CDR3 has 15 amino acids. V shed 2 bases and J 3 bases; nucleotides not matched to a gene: 2. The CDR3 DNA reads TGTGCCAGCAGCTTACTAGCGGGTTACACCGGGGAGCTGTTTTTT. Translating gives CASSLLAGYTGELFF.

This chain links TRBV9 with TRBJ2-5, with TRBD1 identical over 11 bases. Germline CDR1 reads SGDLS; CDR2 reads YYNGEE. The CDR3 loop spans 15 amino acids. V lost 0 bases to trimming and J lost 5 bases; unmatched junction nucleotides: 3. CDR3 in DNA: TGTGCCAGCAGCGTAGGGACAGGGGGCCTCGAGACCCAGTACTTC. Its translation is CASSVGTGGLETQYF.

Only a few counts were recorded for this clone. The chain has TRBV6-5 and TRBJ1-2; D is ambiguous. This CDR3 region has 16 residues. Trimming stripped 2 bases from V and 3 bases from J, with 16 bases between. In germline, CDR1 is MNHEY, CDR2 SVGAGI. The CDR3 sequence is CASSYDGVARDYGYTF. CDR3 coding DNA: TGTGCCAGCAGTTACGACGGGGTTGCAAGGGACTATGGCTACACCTTC.

The V and J genes are TRBV7-8 and TRBJ2-6; perhaps TRBD1 as D (6 bases). The CDR3 contains 16 residues. CDR1 is SGHVS, CDR2 FQNEAQ, per germline. The V end lost 5 bases, the J end lost 4 bases, and 15 bases lay between the germline ends. CDR3 DNA: TGTGCCAGCAGCCTGGGGGCCCCAAGAGGGGCCAACGTCCTGACTTTC. It encodes CASSLGAPRGANVLTF.

The CDR3 sequence: CASTPTGVDTGELFF. The CDR3, as DNA: TGTGCCAGCACCCCCACAGGTGTGGACACCGGGGAGCTGTTTTTT. The J gene is TRBJ2-2, the V gene TRBV6-6; possible D gene TRBD1, 5 bases. The CDR3 totals 15 residues. CDR1 is MNHNY, CDR2 SVGAGI, per germline (reference sequence). V was shortened by 7 bases and J by 3 bases, with 15 bases between the two germline ends.